Listed here are 25 T cell receptor beta chains from one sample, sequenced in a study of cytomegalovirus exposure and HLA in healthy donors. The study ran its PCR with 60 Vbeta and 13 Jbeta primers. Only in-frame clones appear in the TCRdb table, and some are missing; sequencing was by immunoSEQ multiplex PCR. This sample's table reports tens of thousands of clones. Material: PBMCs. These receptors were collected from a woman younger than 45 in good health and CMV-seronegative.

The rearrangement links TRBV30 to TRBJ2-7, with D unresolved. CDR1 and CDR2 from the germline V gene are GTSNPN and SVGIG (reference sequence). CDR3 length equals 12 residues. Trimming stripped 5 bases from V and 2 bases from J, with 10 bases between. CDR3 nucleotide sequence: TGTGCCTGGGGCAAGAGCGCCTACGAGCAGTACTTC. Translating it yields CAWGKSAYEQYF.

The V and J genes are TRBV7-2 and TRBJ1-1; D ambiguous. Trimming pared 2 bases from V and 4 bases from J, leaving 8 bases between. This CDR3 has 13 amino acids. The germline CDR1 and CDR2 sequences are SGHTA and FQGNSA. CDR3 region: CASSLFEGTEAFF. Written as DNA, the CDR3 is TGTGCCAGCAGCTTATTCGAGGGCACTGAAGCTTTCTTT.

This chain joins TRBV28 and TRBJ2-1; TRBD1 aligns across 12 bases. Germline trimming cut 7 bases from V and 9 bases from J; bases unmatched to any gene: 10. The CDR3 covers 15 residues. Looked up from germline, CDR1 is MDHEN and CDR2 is SYDVKM. The CDR3 here is CASTLSGTGGTEQFF. The DNA for the CDR3 is TGTGCCAGCACCCTGTCCGGGACAGGGGGCACTGAGCAGTTCTTC.

V and J are TRBV5-5 and TRBJ1-1; D is undetermined. Trimming took off 0 bases at V and 4 bases at J, with 7 bases between the two ends. Germline-derived CDR1 and CDR2 are SGHKS and YYEKEE (reference sequence). The CDR3 sequence is 13 residues long. The CDR3 loop is CASSLAGSTEAFF. The CDR3 coding sequence is TGTGCCAGCAGCTTGGCTGGGAGCACTGAAGCTTTCTTT.

The genes are TRBV5-5 and TRBJ2-7, with TRBD2 matching 7 bases. V lost 0 bases, J lost 6 bases, and 3 bases stayed unmatched. CDR3 length: 13 residues. Germline V gene data show CDR1 as SGHKS and CDR2 as YYEKEE (reference sequence). CDR3 DNA sequence: TGTGCCAGCAGCTTGGCAAGCGGGACCGAGCAGTACTTC. Residues: CASSLASGTEQYF.

The J gene is TRBJ2-1, the V gene TRBV13; 7 bases map to TRBD2. V gave up 5 bases and J gave up 4 bases; unmatched junction bases: 8. Germline V gene sequence: CDR1 PRHDT, CDR2 FYEKMQ (reference sequence). CDR3 size: 15 residues. CDR3 DNA sequence: TGTGCCAGCAGCCCCCGAGCGGGGCCTTACAATGAGCAGTTCTTC. Translating gives CASSPRAGPYNEQFF.

V and J are TRBV20-1 and TRBJ2-3, with D perhaps TRBD1 (6 bases). This CDR3 comprises 11 residues. The germline V gene has CDR1 DFQATT and CDR2 SNEGSKA (reference sequence). This CDR3 is CSITGRDTQYF. The CDR3, as DNA: TGCAGCATAACAGGGCGGGATACGCAGTATTTT.

The chain uses TRBV6-5 and TRBJ2-7, with D perhaps TRBD2 (5 bases). V was pared by 2 bases and J by 0 bases, with 11 bases between. CDR3 length equals 15 residues. Germline CDR1 and CDR2: MNHEY and SVGAGI. CDR3 nucleotide sequence: TGTGCCAGCAGTTACACCCTACTAGACTCCTACGAGCAGTACTTC. Amino acids: CASSYTLLDSYEQYF.

J is TRBJ2-7 and V is TRBV9; tentative D call: TRBD1 (5 bases). This CDR3 is built from 14 residues. Germline CDR1 and CDR2: SGDLS and YYNGEE. Trimming removed 0 bases at V and 3 bases at J, with 10 bases between. The CDR3 bases are TGTGCCAGCAGCGTAGGACAGCTTAGCTACGAGCAGTACTTC. Amino acids: CASSVGQLSYEQYF.

The chain is built from TRBV5-1 and TRBJ1-2; 9 bases match TRBD1. V was pared by 4 bases and J by 4 bases, with 14 bases of the junction left unmatched. This CDR3 contains 17 residues. Germline CDR1 SGHRS, CDR2 YFSETQ. The CDR3 reads CASSIRSGTGSGYGYTF. In DNA form, the CDR3 reads TGCGCCAGCAGCATACGCTCCGGGACAGGGAGTGGCTATGGCTACACCTTC.

The chain joins TRBV2 to TRBJ1-1; 8 nucleotides line up with TRBD1. Germline CDR1 reads SNHLY; CDR2 reads FYNNEI. The length of the CDR3 is 15 residues. V lost 6 bases, J lost 1 base, and 7 bases stayed unmatched. Here the CDR3 reads CASSPRTGTNTEAFF. CDR3 coding DNA: TGTGCCAGCAGCCCTAGGACAGGGACGAACACTGAAGCTTTCTTT.

The chain carries TRBV29-1 and TRBJ1-2; TRBD1 is a possible D gene (5 bases). In germline, CDR1 is SQVTM, CDR2 ANQGSEA. V was shortened by 0 bases and J by 4 bases, with 12 bases between the two germline ends. The CDR3 has 14 residues. The chain's CDR3 is CSVEESPGAYGYTF. The CDR3 DNA sequence: TGCAGCGTTGAAGAAAGCCCTGGGGCCTATGGCTACACCTTC.

This chain connects TRBV6-1 to TRBJ1-2; 8 positions agree with TRBD1. The CDR3 loop spans 15 amino acids. CDR1 and CDR2 (germline): MNHNS, SASEGT. V lost 2 bases and J lost 0; bases outside the gene matches: 2. The CDR3: CASSEPGQANYGYTF. The DNA for the CDR3 is TGTGCCAGCAGTGAACCGGGACAGGCTAACTATGGCTACACCTTC.

The chain recombines TRBV6-5 with TRBJ2-7; perhaps TRBD1 as D (5 bases). Germline V gene sequence: CDR1 MNHEY, CDR2 SVGAGI. The CDR3 length is 13 residues. The V end was cut by 6 bases, the J end by 6 bases, with 15 bases between. The CDR3: CASSPLTAREQYF. In nucleotides, the CDR3 is TGTGCCAGCAGCCCTTTGACAGCTCGCGAGCAGTACTTC.

J is TRBJ1-4 and V is TRBV7-9; a possible D gene is TRBD1 (5 bases). The germline V gene has CDR1 SEHNR and CDR2 FQNEAQ (reference sequence). V dropped 1 base and J dropped 8 bases, with 11 bases sitting between them. CDR3 size: 14 residues. For the CDR3, the DNA is TGTGCCAGCAGCTTAGGACAGTCGGGCGAAAAACTGTTTTTT. Its protein is CASSLGQSGEKLFF.

V usage is TRBV30 and J usage is TRBJ1-6; TRBD1 aligns across 7 bases. Germline CDR1 is GTSNPN and CDR2 is SVGIG (reference sequence). Trimming cost V 4 bases and J 7 bases; bases outside gene matches: 1. The CDR3 extends over 12 amino acids. CDR3 in DNA: TGTGCCTGGAAGGGACAGAATTCACCCCTCCACTTT. Its translation is CAWKGQNSPLHF.

This rearrangement joins TRBV6-6 to TRBJ2-5, with D perhaps TRBD2 (5 bases). The germline V gene has CDR1 MNHNY and CDR2 SVGAGI (reference sequence). The CDR3 length is 13 residues. Trimming removed 7 bases at V and 4 bases at J, with 13 bases between. CDR3 protein: CASTHRGGETQYF. In DNA, the CDR3 is TGTGCCAGCACTCACCGTGGAGGAGAGACCCAGTACTTC.

This chain connects TRBV6-1 to TRBJ1-2, with D uncertain. V lost 3 bases, J lost 2 bases, and 10 bases lay in between. Germline V CDR1 and CDR2: MNHNS, SASEGT. The CDR3 length is 14 residues. The CDR3, as DNA: TGTGCCAGCAGTGAGTCGCTACGGAACTATGGCTACACCTTC. The encoded protein is CASSESLRNYGYTF.

V and J are TRBV5-6 and TRBJ2-7; 14 nucleotides match TRBD2. This CDR3 spans 16 amino acids. The J segment lost 9 bases and the V segment lost 4 bases, leaving 12 bases of the junction unmatched. Germline V CDR1 and CDR2: SGHDT, YYEEEE. CDR3: CASSLTGTSGRHGQYF. DNA of the CDR3: TGTGCCAGCAGCCTAACCGGGACTAGCGGGAGACACGGGCAGTACTTC.

CDR3 bases: TGTGCCTGGAGTAGTAGCGGATACAATGAGCAGTTCTTC. It yields the protein CAWSSSGYNEQFF. This chain connects TRBV30 to TRBJ2-1; the D gene is possibly TRBD2 (6 bases). This CDR3 is 13 amino acids long. V lost 2 bases and J lost 4, with 9 bases in between. CDR1 is GTSNPN and CDR2 is SVGIG in the germline V gene (reference sequence).

The V gene is TRBV10-3, the J gene TRBJ2-7, with TRBD1 identical over 8 bases. CDR1 ENHRY and CDR2 SYGVKD come from the germline V gene. V trimming: 0 bases; J trimming: 2 bases; junction bases outside the gene matches: 6. The CDR3 runs 16 residues. CDR3 nucleotides: TGTGCCATCAGTGAGTCCCTGCGGACAGGGACCTACGAGCAGTACTTC. Amino acids: CAISESLRTGTYEQYF.

The CDR3 bases are TGTGCCAGCAGCCGTAGCGGGGGGGCCACAGATACGCAGTATTTT. It encodes CASSRSGGATDTQYF. The chain has TRBV7-2 and TRBJ2-3; 11 bases are a match to TRBD2. Germline lookup yields CDR1 SGHTA and CDR2 FQGNSA. The CDR3 sequence is 15 residues long. J was trimmed by 2 bases and V by 5 bases; bases with no gene match: 3.

The chain uses TRBV6-6 and TRBJ1-2; 9 bases agree with TRBD1. J was trimmed by 6 bases and V by 5 bases; bases with no gene match: 7. Germline-derived CDR1 and CDR2 are MNHNY and SVGAGI (reference sequence). The CDR3 extends over 14 amino acids. CDR3 sequence reads: CASSPGTGSDGYTF. CDR3 nucleotides: TGTGCCAGCAGTCCCGGGACAGGGTCGGATGGCTACACCTTC.

The rearrangement joins TRBV2 to TRBJ1-1; D gene ambiguous. With 0 bases removed from V and 1 base from J, the gap between germline ends came to 6 bases. The CDR3 runs to 14 residues. Germline V gives CDR1 SNHLY, CDR2 FYNNEI. The CDR3 region is CASSEARRNTEAFF. The CDR3 nucleotides are TGTGCCAGCAGTGAAGCGCGGAGGAACACTGAAGCTTTCTTT.

V gene TRBV29-1 combines with J gene TRBJ1-2; 7 bases map to TRBD1. The J segment lost 6 bases and the V segment lost 7 bases, leaving 5 bases of the junction unmatched. The CDR3 has 11 residues. Germline CDR1 reads SQVTM; CDR2 reads ANQGSEA. CDR3 sequence: CSATGWDGYTF. In DNA, the CDR3 is TGCAGCGCGACAGGGTGGGATGGCTACACCTTC.